This entry lists 21 T cell receptor beta chains sequenced from one sample in a study of shared clonotypes between healthy human individuals. Measured with immunoSEQ multiplex PCR; TCRdb has only the in-frame clones, and not every one. The sample lists under 750,000 clones, 72% seen once, with over 1.5% in the top ten. The specimen sequenced was memory CD4+ T cells sorted from blood. Subset described: CD45RA-negative fraction. Every receptor here comes from a young woman in good health.

The genes are TRBV6-6 and TRBJ1-3; D unclear. CDR1 MNHNY and CDR2 SVGAGI come from the germline V gene (reference sequence). With 7 bases removed from V and 0 bases from J, the gap between germline ends came to 10 bases. This CDR3 contains 14 residues. The CDR3 region is CASTLGGSGNTIYF. The CDR3 DNA reads TGTGCCAGCACTCTCGGAGGCTCTGGAAACACCATATATTTT.

In this sample, this clone turned up many times. The chain couples TRBV7-2 to TRBJ2-3, with TRBD2 matching over 10 bases. CDR1 and CDR2 (germline): SGHTA, FQGNSA. J lost 6 bases, V lost 4 bases, and 10 bases had no gene match. The CDR3 has 16 amino acids. CDR3 region: CASSYSASGSGDTQYF. Here the CDR3 DNA reads TGTGCCAGCAGCTACTCGGCTAGCGGGAGTGGGGATACGCAGTATTTT.

This chain links TRBV30 with TRBJ1-2; the D gene is possibly TRBD1 (6 bases). The CDR3 is made up of 14 amino acids. Germline V lookup: CDR1 GTSNPN, CDR2 SVGIG (reference sequence). Trimming shortened V by 2 bases and J by 2 bases, and 12 bases separated the two germline ends. In DNA, the CDR3 is TGTGCCTGGAGTTTTAGAGGGGGAAACTATGGCTACACCTTC. Encoded protein: CAWSFRGGNYGYTF.

The chain combines TRBV6-1 with TRBJ2-3; D might be TRBD2 (6 bases). Trimming took 2 bases from V and 4 from J, leaving 13 bases between them. The CDR3 length is 15 residues. Germline V lookup: CDR1 MNHNS, CDR2 SASEGT. CDR3 in amino acids: CASSERGREADTQYF. CDR3 nucleotides: TGTGCCAGCAGTGAAAGGGGCAGGGAGGCAGATACGCAGTATTTT.

In its sample, this clone was seen once. Since a much larger clone is just one base distant, this may be a read error. V is TRBV5-1 and J is TRBJ1-1; 10 bases are a match to TRBD1. J gave up 4 bases and V 4 bases, and 4 bases lay outside the gene matches. Germline V gives CDR1 SGHRS, CDR2 YFSETQ. The CDR3 runs to 14 residues. The CDR3 nucleotides are TGCGCCAGCAGCCCCTGGACAGGGGGCACTGAAGCTTTCTTT. Protein sequence: CASSPWTGGTEAFF.

This chain links TRBV6-5 with TRBJ2-3, with D possibly TRBD2 on 5 matching bases. The V end lost 6 bases, the J end lost 2 bases, and 9 bases lay between the germline ends. The CDR3 extends over 13 amino acids. CDR1 and CDR2 from the germline V gene are MNHEY and SVGAGI. The CDR3 is CASRADITDTQYF. CDR3 coding DNA: TGTGCCAGCAGAGCGGATATCACAGATACGCAGTATTTT.

The chain has TRBV2 and TRBJ2-3; TRBD2 is a possible D gene (5 bases). V shed 4 bases and J shed 0 bases, with 11 bases lying between them. Germline V gene lookup returns CDR1 SNHLY and CDR2 FYNNEI. The length of the CDR3 is 15 residues. CDR3 in DNA: TGTGCCAGCAGTGTGGACTTCGCTAGCACAGATACGCAGTATTTT. It codes for CASSVDFASTDTQYF.

A few counts support this clone. Other DNA sequences of this sample code for an identical CDR3. The chain combines TRBV5-1 with TRBJ2-1; 9 nucleotides match TRBD2. V was clipped by 2 bases and J by 1 base; unmatched bases: 1. Germline loops: CDR1 SGHRS, CDR2 YFSETQ. The CDR3 totals 15 residues. CDR3 nucleotide sequence: TGCGCCAGCAGCTTTACTAGCGGGTCCTACAATGAGCAGTTCTTC. This translates into CASSFTSGSYNEQFF.

The rearrangement uses TRBV27 and TRBJ1-5, with D uncertain. Germline V gives CDR1 MNHEY, CDR2 SMNVEV (reference sequence). This CDR3 has 11 residues. V was clipped by 2 bases and J by 6 bases, with 2 bases between them. This CDR3 is CASSLSQPQHF. CDR3 in DNA: TGTGCCAGCAGTTTAAGTCAGCCCCAGCATTTT.

This clone has just a few counts. The chain carries TRBV14 and TRBJ2-5; possibly TRBD1 for D (6 bases). This CDR3 contains 14 residues. In germline, CDR1 is SGHDN, CDR2 FVKESK. The germline V and J ends were trimmed by 5 bases and 5 bases, with 15 bases remaining between them. In nucleotides, the CDR3 is TGTGCCAGCAGCATCCCAGGGGCGGGTGAGACCCAGTACTTC. It translates to CASSIPGAGETQYF.

This clone appeared many times. This chain links TRBV28 with TRBJ1-2, with D uncertain. Trimming left V 6 bases short and J 4 bases short, with 12 bases between. This CDR3 region has 13 residues. The germline CDR1 and CDR2 sequences are MDHEN and SYDVKM. CDR3 sequence: CASRGIAFYGYTF. The CDR3 DNA sequence: TGTGCCAGCAGGGGGATTGCTTTCTATGGCTACACCTTC.

V gene TRBV19 combines with J gene TRBJ2-4; D unresolved. V lost 9 bases and J 1 base, leaving 10 bases between the germline ends. Germline CDR1 and CDR2: LNHDA and SQIVND (reference sequence). This CDR3 region has 13 residues. DNA of the CDR3: TGTGCCAGCCGCCCCCAGGCCAAAAACATTCAGTACTTC. Protein: CASRPQAKNIQYF.

This rearrangement joins TRBV5-1 to TRBJ1-4, with unresolved D. The V and J ends lost 3 bases and 5 bases respectively, with 14 bases between them. This CDR3 region has 15 residues. Germline values: CDR1 SGHRS, CDR2 YFSETQ. In DNA form, the CDR3 reads TGCGCCAGCAGCTCGTCCGGGGTTGAAAATGAAAAACTGTTTTTT. Translation gives CASSSSGVENEKLFF. Filled out from reference TRBV5-1 and TRBJ1-4, the complete variable domain reads KAGVTQTPRYLIKTRGQQVTLSCSPISGHRSVSWYQQTPGQGLQFLFEYFSETQRNKGNFPGRFSGRQFSNSRSEMNVSTLELGDSALYLCASSSSGVENEKLFFGSGTQLSVL.

This chain uses TRBV5-1 with TRBJ2-5; the match to TRBD2 covers 14 bases. The J call is doubtful: the DNA matches TRBJ2-7 better. The CDR3 runs to 15 residues. Germline V gene sequence: CDR1 SGHRS, CDR2 YFSETQ. The CDR3 DNA reads as TGCGCCAGCAGCCTCGGGACTAGCGGGAGCTACGAGCAGTACTTC. It encodes CASSLGTSGSYEQYF.

The rearrangement joins TRBV6-1 to TRBJ1-1, with D maybe TRBD1 (6 bases). Trimming took 8 bases from V and 5 from J, leaving 21 bases between them. The CDR3 consists of 15 residues. In germline, CDR1 is MNHNS, CDR2 SASEGT. The CDR3 spells CASLLGGTPRTEAFF. The CDR3 DNA is TGTGCCAGCCTATTGGGGGGCACTCCTAGGACTGAAGCTTTCTTT.

Concerning this clone: Other DNA sequences in the sample encode the same CDR3. CDR3 DNA sequence: TGTGCCAGCAGCTTGGGTAGCGGGAGGGGAGAGACCCAGTACTTC. Translating it yields CASSLGSGRGETQYF. J is TRBJ2-5 and V is TRBV7-6, with 11 bases identical to TRBD2. Per the germline V gene, CDR1 is SGHVS and CDR2 is FNYEAQ. The CDR3 has 15 residues. Trimming took 3 bases from V and 4 from J; bases not matched to a gene: 4. The full variable domain, its missing parts supplied by reference TRBV7-6 and TRBJ2-5, is GAGVSQSPRYKVTKRGQDVALRCDPISGHVSLYWYRQALGQGPEFLTYFNYEAQQDKSGLPNDRFSAERPEGSISTLTIQRTEQRDSAMYRCASSLGSGRGETQYFGPGTRLLVL.

Remarks on this clone: At the DNA level, this CDR3 is encoded by other sequences in the same sample as well. This chain joins TRBV7-9 and TRBJ2-2; tentatively, D is TRBD1 (6 bases). V gave up 4 bases and J gave up 2 bases, with 11 bases separating them. This CDR3 comprises 15 residues. Germline V CDR1 and CDR2: SEHNR, FQNEAQ (reference sequence). The CDR3 region has the DNA TGTGCCAGCAGCTCTCCGGGACATAACACCGGGGAGCTGTTTTTT. It codes for CASSSPGHNTGELFF.

The genes are TRBV5-4 and TRBJ2-7, with D possibly being TRBD1 (6 bases). V lost 6 bases and J 4 bases, leaving 20 bases between the germline ends. This CDR3 has 15 amino acids. Looked up from germline, CDR1 is SGHNT and CDR2 is YYREEE (reference sequence). CDR3 in amino acids: CASTVEPGVLYEQYF. The CDR3 nucleotides are TGTGCCAGCACCGTGGAGCCAGGGGTACTATACGAGCAGTACTTC.

Remarks on this clone: The identical CDR3 is also encoded by other nucleotide sequences in the sample. The rearrangement links TRBV5-1 to TRBJ2-2, with D hard to call. Germline lookup yields CDR1 SGHRS and CDR2 YFSETQ. Trimming cost V 0 bases and J 6 bases, with 6 bases left between them. The CDR3 consists of 13 residues. The CDR3 DNA reads as TGCGCCAGCAGCTTGGGTGGCCCCGGGGAGCTGTTTTTT. This codes for CASSLGGPGELFF.

The chain has TRBV6-5 and TRBJ1-1, with 10 bases fitting TRBD1. The CDR3 spans 15 residues. V dropped 1 base and J dropped 4; count of bases not matched to a gene: 3. Per the germline V gene, CDR1 is MNHEY and CDR2 is SVGAGI. The CDR3, as DNA: TGTGCCAGCAGTTACTTTGGGACAGGGGTCACTGAAGCTTTCTTT. Protein: CASSYFGTGVTEAFF.

The chain combines TRBV19 with TRBJ2-1, with 10 bases lining up with TRBD2. CDR3 length equals 15 residues. The V gene's germline CDR1 is LNHDA and CDR2 SQIVND (reference sequence). The V gene end was trimmed by 5 bases and the J gene end by 10 bases; junction bases not matched to a gene: 11. Written as DNA, the CDR3 is TGTGCCAGTAGTCCCGGTGGTAGCGGGAGGAACGAGCAGTTCTTC. This sequence encodes CASSPGGSGRNEQFF.